This T cell receptor beta chain came from a study of cytomegalovirus exposure and HLA in healthy donors. The study's findings and limits: The investigators catalogued under 200 TCR beta chains as cytomegalovirus-associated. In an earlier analysis, most TCR beta V segments were productive about 87% or about 30% of the time.

The CDR3 consists of 11 residues. V was cut by 5 bases and J by 4 bases, with 5 bases left in between. Germline V gene data show CDR1 as MDHEN and CDR2 as SYDVKM. Both 60 Vbeta primers and 13 Jbeta primers went into the PCR. The table came from immunoSEQ multiplex PCR; TCRdb's copy has only in-frame clones and leaves some out. The sample records roughly 120,000 clones, 70% to 85% being singletons. This clone has a handful of counts. Antigen unknown. This rearrangement joins TRBV28 to TRBJ1-2; no definite D call. The clonotype comes from a woman aged 45-60 years in good health and CMV-seropositive. The sequenced material came from PBMCs. The CDR3 region has the DNA TGTGCCAGCAGTCGACTCTATGGCTACACCTTC. Amino acid sequence: CASSRLYGYTF.